This T cell receptor beta chain was captured by sequencing in a study of beta chain features in type 1 diabetes. Study conclusions and caveats: Shorter TCRB CDR3s, moderately but significantly so, marked every one of the four CD4+ subsets in Type 1 diabetes patients.

The CDR3 loop spans 18 amino acids. From germline, CDR1 is SGHTA and CDR2 FQGNSA. Trimming cost V 1 base and J 0 bases, with 17 bases left between them. The table lists this clone with many counts. Its matching antigen is unknown. Every isolated RNA sample was fully reverse transcribed, so sequencing captured expressed TCRB transcripts. Some clones are missing from TCRdb's copy, which holds only in-frame ones; the method was immunoSEQ multiplex PCR. The data hold about 120,000 clones, with less than 20% observed a single time. Populations obtained by sorting all exceeded 95% purity. Input material: central memory CD4+ T cells from blood. The origin of this receptor is a young man with type 1 diabetes. The V call is TRBV7-2, the J call TRBJ2-3; D may correspond to TRBD1 or TRBD2 (5 bases each). The CDR3 loop is CASSLDPPRGLSTDTQYF. DNA for the CDR3: TGTGCCAGCAGCTTAGATCCTCCACGGGGCTTAAGCACAGATACGCAGTATTTT.